The clone carrying this T cell receptor (beta chain) appeared a few times. The antigen remains unidentified. The record originates from a study of cytomegalovirus exposure and HLA in healthy donors. Points from the study as a whole: Judged likely to be a sequencing artifact was a cluster of highly shared sequence variants. Presence/absence analyses assumed roughly uniform sequencing depth across donors, which may not hold.

From germline, CDR1 is MDHEN and CDR2 SYDVKM. The CDR3 consists of 14 residues. The J segment lost 11 bases and the V segment lost 4 bases, leaving 11 bases of the junction unmatched. This PCR relied on a set of 60 Vbeta primers and 13 Jbeta primers. Produced via immunoSEQ multiplex PCR; TCRdb's table is partial and in-frame only. The sample lists 75,000 to 100,000 clones; 74% were seen once. The sample taken for sequencing was PBMCs. The chain is built from TRBV28 and TRBJ2-7; 10 bases line up with TRBD2. This TCR was recovered from a male donor in good health and CMV-seronegative. CDR3 sequence: CASSSEREGLGKYF. CDR3 DNA sequence: TGTGCCAGCAGTTCCGAGCGGGAGGGCCTTGGGAAGTACTTC.